This T cell receptor beta chain stems from a study of response to subunit inactivated influenza vaccine. One entry per CDR3 protein, called by TCRdb with MiXCR from the RT-PCR reads. The sample lists around 570,000 distinct CDR3 sequences, about 10% occurring once. CDR1 and CDR2 (germline): DFQATT, SNEGSKA (reference sequence). This CDR3 is 16 amino acids long. Trimming took 0 bases from V and 3 from J; bases not matched to a gene: 6. The same sample was also studied in work on T cells expressing NK-cell markers. This second report adds: Beta-chain TCR cDNA was generated via 5'RACE template switching with UMIs. It was from sorted CD3+CD56+NKG2C+, CD3+CD56+NKG2C- and CD3+CD56-NKG2C+ T cells that TCR beta repertoires came. Of eight sequenced donors, seven were HCMV-seropositive and one HCMV-seronegative. In a group of 5 or 6 donors, dominant NKG2C+ clonotypes represented roughly 1.0-8% of CD8+ T cells. The CD3+CD56-NKG2C+ fraction of a handful of donors was likewise dominated by these clonotypes.

This sequence originates from a man aged 50 to 60 who received an inactivated influenza vaccine. The chain is built from TRBV20-1 and TRBJ2-3; TRBD2 agrees at 10 bases. The specimen comprised PBMCs from blood, sampled on the day of vaccination. Here the CDR3 DNA reads TGCAGTGCTAGAGATCCAGCGGGGGGGCCAACAGATACGCAGTATTTT. Its translation is CSARDPAGGPTDTQYF.